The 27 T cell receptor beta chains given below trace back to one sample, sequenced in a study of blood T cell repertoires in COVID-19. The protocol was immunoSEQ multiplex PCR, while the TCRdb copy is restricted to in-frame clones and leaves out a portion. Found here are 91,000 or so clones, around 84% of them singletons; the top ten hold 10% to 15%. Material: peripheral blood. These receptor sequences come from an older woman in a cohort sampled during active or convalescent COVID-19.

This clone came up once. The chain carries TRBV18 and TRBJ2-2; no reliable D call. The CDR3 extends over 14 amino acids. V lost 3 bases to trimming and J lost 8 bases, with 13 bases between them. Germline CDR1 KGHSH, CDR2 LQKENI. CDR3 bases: TGTGCCAGCTCACCCCCTCTCCGGGTTGGGGAGCTGTTTTTT. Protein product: CASSPPLRVGELFF.

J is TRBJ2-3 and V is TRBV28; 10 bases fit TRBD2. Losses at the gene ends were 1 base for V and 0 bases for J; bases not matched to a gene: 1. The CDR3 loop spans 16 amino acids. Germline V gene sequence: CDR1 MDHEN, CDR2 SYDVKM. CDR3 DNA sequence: TGTGCCAGCAGTTTATCGGGACTAGCGAGCACAGATACGCAGTATTTT. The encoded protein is CASSLSGLASTDTQYF.

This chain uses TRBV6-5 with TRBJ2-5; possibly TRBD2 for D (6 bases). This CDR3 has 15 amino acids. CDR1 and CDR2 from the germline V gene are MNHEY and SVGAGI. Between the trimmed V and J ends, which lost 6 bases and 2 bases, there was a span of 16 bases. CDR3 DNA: TGTGCCAGCAGGGTCACGGGACTGGGGCAAGAGACCCAGTACTTC. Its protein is CASRVTGLGQETQYF.

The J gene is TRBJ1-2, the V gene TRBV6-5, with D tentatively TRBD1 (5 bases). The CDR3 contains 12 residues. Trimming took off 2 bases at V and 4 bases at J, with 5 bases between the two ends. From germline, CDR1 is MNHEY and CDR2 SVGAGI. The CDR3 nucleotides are TGTGCCAGCAGTTACAGGGGCTATGGCTACACCTTC. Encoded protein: CASSYRGYGYTF.

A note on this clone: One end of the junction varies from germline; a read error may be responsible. In DNA form, the CDR3 reads TGTGCTAGCAGCCGAGAGGCGGGATACCGGAGGGTGTACGAGCAGTACTTC. It yields the protein CASSREAGYRRVYEQYF. The gene calls are TRBV7-7 and TRBJ2-7; tentative D call: TRBD2 (6 bases). CDR1 is SSHAT and CDR2 is FNYEAQ in the germline V gene (reference sequence). The length of the CDR3 is 17 residues.

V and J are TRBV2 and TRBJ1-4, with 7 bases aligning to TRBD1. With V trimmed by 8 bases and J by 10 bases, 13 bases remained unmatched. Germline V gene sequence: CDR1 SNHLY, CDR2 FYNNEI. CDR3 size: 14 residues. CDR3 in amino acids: CASDRDSREGKLFF. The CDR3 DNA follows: TGTGCCAGCGATCGGGACAGTCGGGAAGGAAAACTGTTTTTT.

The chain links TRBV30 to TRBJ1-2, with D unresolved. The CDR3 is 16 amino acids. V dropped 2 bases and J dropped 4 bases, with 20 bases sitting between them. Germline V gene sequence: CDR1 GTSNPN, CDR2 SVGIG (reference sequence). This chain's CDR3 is CAWSPYSADRGYGYTF. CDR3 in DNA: TGTGCCTGGAGTCCATATTCGGCAGATCGGGGCTATGGCTACACCTTC.

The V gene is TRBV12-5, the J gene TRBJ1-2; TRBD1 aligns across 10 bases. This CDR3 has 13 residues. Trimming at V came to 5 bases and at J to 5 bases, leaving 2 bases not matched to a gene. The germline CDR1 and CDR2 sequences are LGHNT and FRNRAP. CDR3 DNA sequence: TGTGCTAGTGGTAGGACAGGGGGATATGGCTACACCTTC. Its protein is CASGRTGGYGYTF.

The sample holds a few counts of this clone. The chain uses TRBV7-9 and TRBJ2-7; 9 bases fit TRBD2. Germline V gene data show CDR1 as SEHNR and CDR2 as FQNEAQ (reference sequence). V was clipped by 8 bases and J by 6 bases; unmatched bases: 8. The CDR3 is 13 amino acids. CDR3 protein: CASSLLAGGEQYF. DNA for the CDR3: TGTGCCAGCTCGCTACTAGCGGGTGGCGAGCAGTACTTC.

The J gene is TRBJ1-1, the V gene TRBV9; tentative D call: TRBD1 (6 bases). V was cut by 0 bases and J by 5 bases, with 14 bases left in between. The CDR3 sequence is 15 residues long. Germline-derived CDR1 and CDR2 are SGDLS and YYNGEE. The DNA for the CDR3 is TGTGCCAGCAGCGTAGGCTTGGGGGCCGGGACTGAAGCTTTCTTT. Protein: CASSVGLGAGTEAFF.

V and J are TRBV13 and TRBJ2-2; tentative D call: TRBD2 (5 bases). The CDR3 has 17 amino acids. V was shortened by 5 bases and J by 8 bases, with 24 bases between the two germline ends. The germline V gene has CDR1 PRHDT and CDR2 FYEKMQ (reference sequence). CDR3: CASSPTGFGLRGGELFF. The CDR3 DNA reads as TGTGCCAGCAGCCCGACCGGCTTTGGCTTACGAGGGGGGGAGCTGTTTTTT.

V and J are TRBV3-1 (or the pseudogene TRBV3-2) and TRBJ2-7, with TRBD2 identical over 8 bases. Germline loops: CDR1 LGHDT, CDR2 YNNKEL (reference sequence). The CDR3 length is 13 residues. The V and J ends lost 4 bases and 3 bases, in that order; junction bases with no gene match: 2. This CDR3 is CASSLTSGYEQYF. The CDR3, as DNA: TGTGCCAGCAGCCTCACTAGCGGCTACGAGCAGTACTTC.

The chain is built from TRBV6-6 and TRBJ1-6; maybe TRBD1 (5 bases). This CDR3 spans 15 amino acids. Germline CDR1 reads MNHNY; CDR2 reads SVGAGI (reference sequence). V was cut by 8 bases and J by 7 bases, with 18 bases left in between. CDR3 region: CASGPSGGGNSPLHF. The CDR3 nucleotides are TGTGCCAGCGGTCCCTCCGGGGGAGGGAATTCACCCCTCCACTTT.

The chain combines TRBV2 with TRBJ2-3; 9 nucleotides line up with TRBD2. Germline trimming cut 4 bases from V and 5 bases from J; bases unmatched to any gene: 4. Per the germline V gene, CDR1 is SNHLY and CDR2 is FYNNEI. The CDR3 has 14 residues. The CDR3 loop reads CASSVSTSGDTQYF. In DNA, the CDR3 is TGTGCCAGCAGTGTTTCGACTAGCGGAGATACGCAGTATTTT.

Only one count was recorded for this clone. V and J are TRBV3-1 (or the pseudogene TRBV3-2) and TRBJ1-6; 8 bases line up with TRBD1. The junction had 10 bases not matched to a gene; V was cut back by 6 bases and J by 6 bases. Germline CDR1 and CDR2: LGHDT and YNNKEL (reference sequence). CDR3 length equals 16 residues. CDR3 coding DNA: TGTGCCAGCAGGATCCAGGGGGCTGGGCCTAATTCACCCCTCCACTTT. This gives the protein CASRIQGAGPNSPLHF.

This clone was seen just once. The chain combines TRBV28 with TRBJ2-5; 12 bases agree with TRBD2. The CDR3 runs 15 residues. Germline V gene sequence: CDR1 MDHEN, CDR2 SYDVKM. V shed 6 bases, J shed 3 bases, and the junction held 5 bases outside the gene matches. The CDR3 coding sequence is TGTGCCAGCAGACACGGACTAGCGGGAAAAGAGACCCAGTACTTC. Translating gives CASRHGLAGKETQYF. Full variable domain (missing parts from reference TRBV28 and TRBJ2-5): DVKVTQSSRYLVKRTGEKVFLECVQDMDHENMFWYRQDPGLGLRLIYFSYDVKMKEKGDIPEGYSVSREKKERFSLILESASTNQTSMYLCASRHGLAGKETQYFGPGTRLLVL.

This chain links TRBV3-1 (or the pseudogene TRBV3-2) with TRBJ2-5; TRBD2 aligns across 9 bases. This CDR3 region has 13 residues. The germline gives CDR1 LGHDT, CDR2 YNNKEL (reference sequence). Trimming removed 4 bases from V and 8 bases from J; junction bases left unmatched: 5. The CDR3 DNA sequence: TGTGCCAGCAGCCTAGCGGGAGAGGGAACCCAGTACTTC. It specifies CASSLAGEGTQYF.

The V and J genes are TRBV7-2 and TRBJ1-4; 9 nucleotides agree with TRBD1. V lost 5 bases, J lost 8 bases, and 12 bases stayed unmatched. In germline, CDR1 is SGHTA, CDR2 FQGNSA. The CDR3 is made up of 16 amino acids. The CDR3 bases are TGTGCCAGCAGCCTTTCGGGACAGGGAATTTTCGAAAAACTGTTTTTT. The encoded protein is CASSLSGQGIFEKLFF. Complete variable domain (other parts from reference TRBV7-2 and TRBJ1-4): GAGVSQSPSNKVTEKGKDVELRCDPISGHTALYWYRQSLGQGLEFLIYFQGNSAPDKSGLPSDRFSAERTGGSVSTLTIQRTQQEDSAVYLCASSLSGQGIFEKLFFGSGTQLSVL.

CDR3 DNA sequence: TGTGCCAGCAGTTTAAGCCAGGGAGGCGACGAGCAGTACTTC. Amino acid sequence: CASSLSQGGDEQYF. V gene TRBV27 combines with J gene TRBJ2-7; possibly TRBD2 for D (6 bases). The germline CDR1 and CDR2 sequences are MNHEY and SMNVEV (reference sequence). The CDR3 is made up of 14 amino acids. V lost 2 bases to trimming and J lost 5 bases, with 13 bases between them.

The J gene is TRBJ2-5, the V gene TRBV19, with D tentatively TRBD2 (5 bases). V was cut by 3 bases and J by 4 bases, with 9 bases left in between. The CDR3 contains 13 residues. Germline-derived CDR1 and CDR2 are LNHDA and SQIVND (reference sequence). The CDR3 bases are TGTGCCAGTAGTATGAGAGAGGGAGAGACCCAGTACTTC. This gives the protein CASSMREGETQYF.

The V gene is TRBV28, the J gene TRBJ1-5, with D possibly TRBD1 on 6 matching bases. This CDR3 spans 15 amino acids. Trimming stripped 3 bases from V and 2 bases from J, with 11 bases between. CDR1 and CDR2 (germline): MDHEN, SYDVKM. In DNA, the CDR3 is TGTGCCAGCAGTTTGTATGGGGGCGGCAATCAGCCCCAGCATTTT. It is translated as CASSLYGGGNQPQHF.

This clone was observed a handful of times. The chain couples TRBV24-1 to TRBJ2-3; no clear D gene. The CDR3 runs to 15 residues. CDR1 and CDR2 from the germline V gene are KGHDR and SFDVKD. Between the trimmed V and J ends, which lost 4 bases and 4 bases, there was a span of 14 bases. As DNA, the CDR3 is TGTGCCACCAGTGAAACCCCGGGTGCTTCAGATACGCAGTATTTT. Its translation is CATSETPGASDTQYF.

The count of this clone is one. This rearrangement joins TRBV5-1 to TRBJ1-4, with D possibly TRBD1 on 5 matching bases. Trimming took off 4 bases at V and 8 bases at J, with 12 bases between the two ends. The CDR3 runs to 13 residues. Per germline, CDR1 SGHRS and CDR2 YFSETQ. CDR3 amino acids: CASSAGEREKLFF. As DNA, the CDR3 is TGCGCCAGCAGCGCGGGGGAGCGAGAAAAACTGTTTTTT.

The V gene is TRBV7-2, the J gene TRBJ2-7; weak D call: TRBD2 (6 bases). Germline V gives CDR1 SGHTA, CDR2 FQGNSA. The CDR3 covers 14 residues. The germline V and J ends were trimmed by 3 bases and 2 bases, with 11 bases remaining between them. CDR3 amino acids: CASSLEREAYEQYF. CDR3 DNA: TGTGCCAGCAGCTTGGAGAGGGAGGCCTACGAGCAGTACTTC.

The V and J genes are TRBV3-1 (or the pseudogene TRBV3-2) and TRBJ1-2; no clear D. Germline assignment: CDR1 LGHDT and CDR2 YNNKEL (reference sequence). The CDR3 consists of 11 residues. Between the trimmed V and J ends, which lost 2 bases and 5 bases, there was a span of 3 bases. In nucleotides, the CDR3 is TGTGCCAGCAGCCAACTATATGGCTACACCTTC. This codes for CASSQLYGYTF.

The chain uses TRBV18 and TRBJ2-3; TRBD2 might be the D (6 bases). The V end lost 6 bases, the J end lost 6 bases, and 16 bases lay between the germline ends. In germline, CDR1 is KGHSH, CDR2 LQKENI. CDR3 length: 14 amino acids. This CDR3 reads CASSAGLQQDTQYF. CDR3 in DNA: TGTGCCAGCTCCGCGGGACTGCAACAGGATACGCAGTATTTT.

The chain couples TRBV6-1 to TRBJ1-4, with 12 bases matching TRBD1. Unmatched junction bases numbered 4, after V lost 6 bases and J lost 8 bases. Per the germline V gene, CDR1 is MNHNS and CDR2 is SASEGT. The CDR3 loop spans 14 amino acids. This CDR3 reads CASRGTGGLEKLFF. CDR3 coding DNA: TGTGCCAGCAGGGGGACAGGGGGCTTAGAAAAACTGTTTTTT.